Each of the 5 T cell receptor beta chains below was sequenced from the same sample in a study of radiation and T cells in renal cell carcinoma. Repertoires were generated with immunoSEQ multiplex PCR, while TCRdb's copy carries only in-frame clones and drops some. The sample has about 140,000 clones; around four fifths are singletons. Noted time point: baseline pretreatment blood. Treatment here: 15 Gy SBRT to primary tumor, nephrectomy 4 weeks later. The source was blood, collected from a patient whose treatment included radiotherapy and nephrectomy. These receptors originate from a woman in her 50s with renal cell carcinoma.

The CDR3 is CASSVGGSTDTQYF. CDR3 nucleotides: TGTGCCAGCAGCGTAGGGGGTAGCACAGATACGCAGTATTTT. The chain carries TRBV9 and TRBJ2-3; no definite D call. Germline V CDR1 and CDR2: SGDLS, YYNGEE. V lost 0 bases and J 0 bases, leaving 5 bases between the germline ends. This CDR3 has 14 amino acids.

This clone came up many times. V is TRBV7-2 and J is TRBJ2-1; no definite D call. Trimming shortened V by 7 bases and J by 8 bases, and 18 bases separated the two germline ends. CDR1 and CDR2 (germline): SGHTA, FQGNSA. This CDR3 comprises 14 residues. The chain's CDR3 is CASIRTGRVDEQFF. The CDR3 DNA sequence: TGTGCCAGCATTCGAACCGGCCGGGTCGATGAGCAGTTCTTC.

The chain is built from TRBV28 and TRBJ2-7; TRBD1 is a possible D gene (6 bases). The V and J ends lost 2 bases and 0 bases respectively, with 11 bases between them. Looked up from germline, CDR1 is MDHEN and CDR2 is SYDVKM. This CDR3 is built from 15 residues. This chain's CDR3 is CASSLVQGSSYEQYF. CDR3 in DNA: TGTGCCAGCAGTTTAGTGCAGGGGAGCTCCTACGAGCAGTACTTC.

On this clone itself: One junction end does not reproduce the germline sequence, and a read error may be involved. The rearrangement joins TRBV7-9 to TRBJ2-6, with D tentatively TRBD1 or TRBD2 (5 bases each). The CDR3 length is 13 residues. Germline V gene sequence: CDR1 SEHNR, CDR2 FQNEAQ (reference sequence). CDR3 in amino acids: CASSPDAPGRGFF. The CDR3 DNA is TGTGCCAGCAGCCCCGATGCTCCGGGACGAGGTTTTTTC.

This rearrangement joins TRBV6-1 to TRBJ1-3, with 7 positions matching TRBD1. CDR1 and CDR2 from the germline V gene are MNHNS and SASEGT. Losses at the gene ends were 5 bases for V and 4 bases for J; bases not matched to a gene: 8. The CDR3 sequence is 15 residues long. Here the CDR3 reads CASSPTGESGNTIYF. The CDR3 DNA reads TGTGCCAGCAGTCCTACAGGGGAGTCCGGAAACACCATATATTTT.